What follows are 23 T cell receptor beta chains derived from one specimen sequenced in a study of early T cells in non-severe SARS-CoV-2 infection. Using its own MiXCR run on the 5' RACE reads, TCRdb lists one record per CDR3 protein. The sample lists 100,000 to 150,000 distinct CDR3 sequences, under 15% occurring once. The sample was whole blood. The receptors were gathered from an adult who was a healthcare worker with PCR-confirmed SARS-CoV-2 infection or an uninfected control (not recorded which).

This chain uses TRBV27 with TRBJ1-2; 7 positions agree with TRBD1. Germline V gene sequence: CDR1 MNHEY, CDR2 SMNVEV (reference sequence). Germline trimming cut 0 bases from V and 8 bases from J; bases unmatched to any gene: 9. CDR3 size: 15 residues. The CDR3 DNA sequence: TGTGCCAGCAGTTTATCCCGACAGGGTCGGTCCGGCTACACCTTC. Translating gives CASSLSRQGRSGYTF.

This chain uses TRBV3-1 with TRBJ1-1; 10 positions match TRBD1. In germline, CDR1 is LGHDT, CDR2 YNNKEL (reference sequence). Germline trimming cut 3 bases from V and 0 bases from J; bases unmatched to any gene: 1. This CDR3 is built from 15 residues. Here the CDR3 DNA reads TGTGCCAGCAGCCAGGGACAGGGGATGAACACTGAAGCTTTCTTT. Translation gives CASSQGQGMNTEAFF.

The CDR3 here is CASSPSGQGSNQPQHF. The CDR3 DNA reads as TGTGCCAGCTCACCATCGGGGCAGGGTAGCAATCAGCCCCAGCATTTT. The V and J genes are TRBV18 and TRBJ1-5; a possible D gene is TRBD1 (5 bases). The CDR3 totals 16 residues. Germline lookup yields CDR1 KGHSH and CDR2 LQKENI. V was pared by 2 bases and J by 0 bases, with 11 bases between.

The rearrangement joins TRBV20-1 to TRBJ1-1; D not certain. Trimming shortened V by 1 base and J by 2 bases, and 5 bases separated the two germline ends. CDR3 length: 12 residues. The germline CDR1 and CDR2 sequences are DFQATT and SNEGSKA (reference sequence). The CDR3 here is CSARARNTEAFF. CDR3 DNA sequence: TGCAGTGCTAGAGCCCGTAACACTGAAGCTTTCTTT.

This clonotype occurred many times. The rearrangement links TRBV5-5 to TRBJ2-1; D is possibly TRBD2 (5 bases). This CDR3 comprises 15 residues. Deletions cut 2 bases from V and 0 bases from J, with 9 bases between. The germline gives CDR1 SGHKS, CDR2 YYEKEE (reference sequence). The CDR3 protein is CASSLRGSSYNEQFF. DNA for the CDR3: TGTGCCAGCAGCTTACGGGGAAGCTCCTACAATGAGCAGTTCTTC.

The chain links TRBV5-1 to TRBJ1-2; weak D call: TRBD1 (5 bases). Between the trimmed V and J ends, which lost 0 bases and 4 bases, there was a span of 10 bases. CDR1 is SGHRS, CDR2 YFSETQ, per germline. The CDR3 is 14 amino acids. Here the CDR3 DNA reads TGCGCCAGCAGCTTGGAGGGGAACAGCTATGGCTACACCTTC. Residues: CASSLEGNSYGYTF.

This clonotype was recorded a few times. The DNA of the CDR3 is TGTGCCAGCAGCCGGTGGTTGAATGAGCAGTTCTTC. Translation gives CASSRWLNEQFF. The V call is TRBV7-2, the J call TRBJ2-1; D gene ambiguous. Trimming took 5 bases from V and 7 from J, leaving 9 bases between them. This CDR3 contains 12 residues. Germline assignment: CDR1 SGHTA and CDR2 FQGNSA.

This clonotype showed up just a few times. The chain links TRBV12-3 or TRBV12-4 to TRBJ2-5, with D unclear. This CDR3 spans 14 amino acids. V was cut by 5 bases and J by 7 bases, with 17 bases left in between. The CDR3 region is CASSGRASTGTQYF. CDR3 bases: TGTGCCAGCAGTGGCCGGGCCTCCACGGGGACCCAGTACTTC.

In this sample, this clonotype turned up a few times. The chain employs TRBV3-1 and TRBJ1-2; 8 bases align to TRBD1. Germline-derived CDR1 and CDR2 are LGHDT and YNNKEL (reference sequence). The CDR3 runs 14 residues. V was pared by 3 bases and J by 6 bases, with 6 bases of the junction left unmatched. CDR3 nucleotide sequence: TGTGCCAGCAGCCAGGCGGGACAGGTACATGGCTACACCTTC. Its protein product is CASSQAGQVHGYTF.

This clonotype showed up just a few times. CDR3 sequence: CASSFVTGGYEQYF. The CDR3 nucleotides are TGTGCCAGCAGTTTTGTGACAGGGGGGTACGAGCAGTACTTC. The rearrangement links TRBV12-3 or TRBV12-4 to TRBJ2-7; 9 nucleotides match TRBD1. The CDR3 sequence is 14 residues long. Trimming took 3 bases from V and 4 from J; bases not matched to a gene: 4.

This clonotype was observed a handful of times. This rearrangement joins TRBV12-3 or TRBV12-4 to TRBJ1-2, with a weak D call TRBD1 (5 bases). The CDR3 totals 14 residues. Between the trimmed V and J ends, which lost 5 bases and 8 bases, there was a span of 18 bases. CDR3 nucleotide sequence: TGTGCCAGCAGTCCCGGGACCGTATTTGAGGGCTACACCTTC. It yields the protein CASSPGTVFEGYTF.

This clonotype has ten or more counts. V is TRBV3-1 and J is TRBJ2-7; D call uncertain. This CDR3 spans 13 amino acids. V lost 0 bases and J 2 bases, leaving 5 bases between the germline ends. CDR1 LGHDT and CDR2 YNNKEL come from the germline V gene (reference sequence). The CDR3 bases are TGTGCCAGCAGCCAAGATGCCGCCTACGAGCAGTACTTC. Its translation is CASSQDAAYEQYF.

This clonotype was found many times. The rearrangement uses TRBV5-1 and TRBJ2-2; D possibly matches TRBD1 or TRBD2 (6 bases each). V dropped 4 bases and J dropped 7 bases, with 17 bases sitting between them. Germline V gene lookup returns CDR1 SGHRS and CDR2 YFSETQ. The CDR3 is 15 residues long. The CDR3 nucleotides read TGCGCCAGCAGCCGAATACGGGGGCCAGGCGGGGAGCTGTTTTTT. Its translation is CASSRIRGPGGELFF.

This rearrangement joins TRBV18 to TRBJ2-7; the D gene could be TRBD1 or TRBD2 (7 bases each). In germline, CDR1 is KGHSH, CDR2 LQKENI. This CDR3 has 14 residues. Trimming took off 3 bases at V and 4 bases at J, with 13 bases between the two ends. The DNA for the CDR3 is TGTGCCAGCTCACCCGACAGGGAGGGTTACGAGCAGTACTTC. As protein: CASSPDREGYEQYF.

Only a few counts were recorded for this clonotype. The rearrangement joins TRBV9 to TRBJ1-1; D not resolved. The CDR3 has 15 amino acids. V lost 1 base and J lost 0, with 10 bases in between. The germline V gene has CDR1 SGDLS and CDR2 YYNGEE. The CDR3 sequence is CASSVSPSLNTEAFF. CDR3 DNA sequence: TGTGCCAGCAGCGTATCTCCCAGCTTGAACACTGAAGCTTTCTTT.

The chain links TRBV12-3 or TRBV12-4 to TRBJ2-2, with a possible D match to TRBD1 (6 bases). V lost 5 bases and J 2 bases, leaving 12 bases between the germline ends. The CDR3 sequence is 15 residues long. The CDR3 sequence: CASSVRGGNTGELFF. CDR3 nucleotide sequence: TGTGCCAGCAGTGTTCGAGGGGGAAACACCGGGGAGCTGTTTTTT.

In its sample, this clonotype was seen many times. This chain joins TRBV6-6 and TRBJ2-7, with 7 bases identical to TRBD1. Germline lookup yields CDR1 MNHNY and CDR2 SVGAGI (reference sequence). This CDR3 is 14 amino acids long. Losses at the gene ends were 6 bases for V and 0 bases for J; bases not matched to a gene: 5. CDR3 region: CASSSGTASYEQYF. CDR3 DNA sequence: TGTGCCAGCAGCTCCGGGACAGCCTCCTACGAGCAGTACTTC.

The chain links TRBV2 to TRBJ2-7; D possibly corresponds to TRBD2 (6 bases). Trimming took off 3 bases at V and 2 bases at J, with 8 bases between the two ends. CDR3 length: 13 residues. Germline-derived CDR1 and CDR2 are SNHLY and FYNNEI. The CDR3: CASSEGGTYEQYF. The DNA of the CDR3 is TGTGCCAGCAGTGAGGGGGGAACCTACGAGCAGTACTTC.

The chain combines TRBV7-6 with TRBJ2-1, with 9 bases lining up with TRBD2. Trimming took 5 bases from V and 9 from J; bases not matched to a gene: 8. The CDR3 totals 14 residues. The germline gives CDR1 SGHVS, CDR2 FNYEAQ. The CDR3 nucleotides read TGTGCCAGCAGCCGAGCGGGGGGCGGTGGTGAGCAGTTCTTC. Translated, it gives CASSRAGGGGEQFF. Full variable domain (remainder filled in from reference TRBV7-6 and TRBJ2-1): GAGVSQSPRYKVTKRGQDVALRCDPISGHVSLYWYRQALGQGPEFLTYFNYEAQQDKSGLPNDRFSAERPEGSISTLTIQRTEQRDSAMYRCASSRAGGGGEQFFGPGTRLTVL.

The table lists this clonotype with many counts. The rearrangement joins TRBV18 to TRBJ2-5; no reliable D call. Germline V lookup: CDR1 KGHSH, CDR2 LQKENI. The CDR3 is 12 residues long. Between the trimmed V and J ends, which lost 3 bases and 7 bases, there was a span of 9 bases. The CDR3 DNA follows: TGTGCCAGCTCACCGAATGAAGGGACCCAGTACTTC. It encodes CASSPNEGTQYF.

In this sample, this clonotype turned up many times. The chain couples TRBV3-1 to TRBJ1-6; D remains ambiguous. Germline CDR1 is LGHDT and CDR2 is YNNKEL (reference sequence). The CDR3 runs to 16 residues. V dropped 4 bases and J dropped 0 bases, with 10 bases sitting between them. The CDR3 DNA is TGTGCCAGCAGCCCCCGGTGGAGCTCCTATAATTCACCCCTCCACTTT. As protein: CASSPRWSSYNSPLHF.

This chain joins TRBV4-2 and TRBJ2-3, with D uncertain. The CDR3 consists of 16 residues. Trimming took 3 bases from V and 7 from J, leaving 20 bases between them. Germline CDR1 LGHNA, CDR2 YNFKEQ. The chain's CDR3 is CASSQTGNSFPNTQYF. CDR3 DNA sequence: TGTGCCAGCAGCCAGACTGGCAACTCCTTTCCAAATACGCAGTATTTT.

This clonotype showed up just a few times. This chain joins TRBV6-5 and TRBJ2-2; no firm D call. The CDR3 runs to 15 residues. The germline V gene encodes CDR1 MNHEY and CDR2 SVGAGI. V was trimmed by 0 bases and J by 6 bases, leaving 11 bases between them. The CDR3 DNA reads TGTGCCAGCAGTTACTCTCCCACGGCGGCCGGGGAGCTGTTTTTT. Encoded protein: CASSYSPTAAGELFF.